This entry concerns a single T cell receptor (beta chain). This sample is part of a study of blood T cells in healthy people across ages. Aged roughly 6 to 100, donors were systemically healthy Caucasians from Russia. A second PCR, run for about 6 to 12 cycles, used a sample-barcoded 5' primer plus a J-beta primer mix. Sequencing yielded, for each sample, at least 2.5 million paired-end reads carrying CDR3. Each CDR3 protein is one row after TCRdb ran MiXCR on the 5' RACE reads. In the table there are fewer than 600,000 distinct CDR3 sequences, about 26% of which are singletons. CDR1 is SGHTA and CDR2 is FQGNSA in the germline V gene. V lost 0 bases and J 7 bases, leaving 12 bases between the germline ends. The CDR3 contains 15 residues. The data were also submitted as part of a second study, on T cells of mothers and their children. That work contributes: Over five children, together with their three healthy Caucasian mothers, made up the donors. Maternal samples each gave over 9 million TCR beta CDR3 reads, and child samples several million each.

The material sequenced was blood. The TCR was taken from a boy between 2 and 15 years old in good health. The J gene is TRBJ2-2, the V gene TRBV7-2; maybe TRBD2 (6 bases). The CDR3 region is CASSLAEGSGGELFF. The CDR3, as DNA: TGTGCCAGCAGCTTAGCGGAGGGGTCGGGCGGGGAGCTGTTTTTT.